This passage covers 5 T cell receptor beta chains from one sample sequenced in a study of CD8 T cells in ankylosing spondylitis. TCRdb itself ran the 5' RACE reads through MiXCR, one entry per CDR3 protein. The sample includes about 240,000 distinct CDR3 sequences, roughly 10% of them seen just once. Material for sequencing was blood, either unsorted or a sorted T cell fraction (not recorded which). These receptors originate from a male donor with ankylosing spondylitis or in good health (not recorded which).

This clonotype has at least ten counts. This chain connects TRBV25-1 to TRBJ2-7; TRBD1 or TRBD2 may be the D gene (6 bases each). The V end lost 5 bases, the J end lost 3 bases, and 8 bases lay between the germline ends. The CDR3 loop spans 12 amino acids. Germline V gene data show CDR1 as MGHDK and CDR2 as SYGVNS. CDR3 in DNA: TGTGCCAGCAGTAGGGGGGTCTACGAGCAGTACTTC. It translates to CASSRGVYEQYF.

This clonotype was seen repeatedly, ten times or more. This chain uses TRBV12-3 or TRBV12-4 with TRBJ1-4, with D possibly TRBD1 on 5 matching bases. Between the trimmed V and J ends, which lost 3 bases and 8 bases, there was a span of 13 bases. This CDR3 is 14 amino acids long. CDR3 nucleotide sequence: TGTGCCAGCAGTTTGAGGGGTAATGGGGAAAAACTGTTTTTT. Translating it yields CASSLRGNGEKLFF.

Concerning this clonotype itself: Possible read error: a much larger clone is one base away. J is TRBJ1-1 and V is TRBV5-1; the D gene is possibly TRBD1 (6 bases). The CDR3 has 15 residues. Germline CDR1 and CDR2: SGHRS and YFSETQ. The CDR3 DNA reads TGCGCCAGCAGCCCCGAAGGGGGAGGTCACACTCAAGCTTTCTTT. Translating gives CASSPEGGGHTQAFF.

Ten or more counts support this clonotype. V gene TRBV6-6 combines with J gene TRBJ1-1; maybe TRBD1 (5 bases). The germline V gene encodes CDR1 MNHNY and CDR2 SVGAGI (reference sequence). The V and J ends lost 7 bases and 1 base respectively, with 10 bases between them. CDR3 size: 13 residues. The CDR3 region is CASTTTENTEAFF. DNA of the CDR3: TGTGCCAGCACCACGACAGAGAACACTGAAGCTTTCTTT.

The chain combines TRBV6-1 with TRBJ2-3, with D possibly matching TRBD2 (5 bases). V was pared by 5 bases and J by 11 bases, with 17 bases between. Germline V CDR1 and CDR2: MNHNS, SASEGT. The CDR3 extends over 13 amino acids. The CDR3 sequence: CASSNGRTRGQYF. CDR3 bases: TGTGCCAGCAGTAATGGTAGAACTCGGGGGCAGTATTTT.